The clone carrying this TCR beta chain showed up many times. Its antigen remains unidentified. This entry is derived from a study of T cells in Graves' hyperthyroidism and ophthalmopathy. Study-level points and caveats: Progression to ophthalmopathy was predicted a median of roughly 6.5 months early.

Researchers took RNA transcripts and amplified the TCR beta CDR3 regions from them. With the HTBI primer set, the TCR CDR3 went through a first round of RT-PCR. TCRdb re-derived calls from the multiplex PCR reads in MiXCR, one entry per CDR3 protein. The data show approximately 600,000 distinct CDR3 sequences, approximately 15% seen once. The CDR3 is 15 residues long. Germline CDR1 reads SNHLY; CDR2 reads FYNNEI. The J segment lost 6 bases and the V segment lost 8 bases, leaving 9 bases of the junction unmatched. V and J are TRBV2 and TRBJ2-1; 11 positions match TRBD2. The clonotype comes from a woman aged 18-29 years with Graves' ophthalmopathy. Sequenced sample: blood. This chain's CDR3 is CASGPLAGGFNEQFF. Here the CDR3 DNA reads TGTGCCAGCGGCCCTCTAGCGGGAGGTTTCAATGAGCAGTTCTTC.